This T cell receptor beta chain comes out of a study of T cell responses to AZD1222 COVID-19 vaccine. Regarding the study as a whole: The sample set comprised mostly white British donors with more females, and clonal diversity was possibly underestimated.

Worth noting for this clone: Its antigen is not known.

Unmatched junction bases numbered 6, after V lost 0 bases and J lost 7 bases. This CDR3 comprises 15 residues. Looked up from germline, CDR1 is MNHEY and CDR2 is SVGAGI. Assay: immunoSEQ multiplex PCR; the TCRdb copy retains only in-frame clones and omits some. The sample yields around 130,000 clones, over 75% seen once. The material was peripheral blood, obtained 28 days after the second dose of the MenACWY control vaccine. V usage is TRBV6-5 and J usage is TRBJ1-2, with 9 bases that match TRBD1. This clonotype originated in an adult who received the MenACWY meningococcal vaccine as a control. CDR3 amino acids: CASSYSGTGRSGYTF. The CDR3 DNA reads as TGTGCCAGCAGTTACTCCGGGACAGGGCGCAGTGGCTACACCTTC.